This T cell receptor (beta chain) was profiled in a study of cytomegalovirus exposure and HLA in healthy donors. Researchers ran the PCR with 60 Vbeta and 13 Jbeta primers. Clones were sequenced by immunoSEQ multiplex PCR, and TCRdb holds only the in-frame ones, with some missing. Here the sample table reports about 140,000 clones. General observations from the study: Earlier analysis looked at TCR beta V segments, and most were productive about 87% or about 30% of the time. TCR beta V- and J-gene trimming was later associated with a missense DCLRE1C variant.

To note about this clone: Its specificity is not known.

Germline-derived CDR1 and CDR2 are SEHNR and FQNEAQ (reference sequence). This CDR3 comprises 12 residues. Trimming removed 8 bases at V and 1 base at J, with 6 bases between. The chain employs TRBV7-9 and TRBJ1-5; D may be TRBD1 (6 bases). Specimen: PBMCs. This receptor was taken from a male donor in good health and CMV-seronegative. The CDR3 here is CASGQSNQPQHF. The DNA of the CDR3 is TGTGCCAGCGGACAGAGCAATCAGCCCCAGCATTTT.